Below, 9 T cell receptor beta chains from the same sample are listed, as sequenced in a study of blood T cell repertoires in COVID-19. Generated by immunoSEQ multiplex PCR, the TCRdb table keeps only in-frame clones and is missing some. The data show about 42,000 clones, around 84% seen once. The sequencing input was peripheral blood. The receptors shown here come from a man between 65 and 79 years old with acute or convalescent COVID-19.

The chain employs TRBV3-1 (or the pseudogene TRBV3-2) and TRBJ2-5; 9 bases are a match to TRBD2. The CDR3 totals 16 residues. The ends lost 0 bases at V and 2 bases at J; junction bases unmatched: 4. Looked up from germline, CDR1 is LGHDT and CDR2 is YNNKEL (reference sequence). This chain's CDR3 is CASSQEPSGTQETQYF. In DNA form, the CDR3 reads TGTGCCAGCAGCCAAGAACCTAGCGGGACTCAAGAGACCCAGTACTTC.

This clone has just a few counts. The chain links TRBV6-5 to TRBJ1-5, with 7 bases identical to TRBD1. Trimming removed 7 bases from V and 3 bases from J; junction bases left unmatched: 6. The germline V gene has CDR1 MNHEY and CDR2 SVGAGI. This CDR3 has 14 residues. The CDR3 loop reads CASMRGQLNQPQHF. Here the CDR3 DNA reads TGTGCCAGCATGAGGGGACAGCTCAATCAGCCCCAGCATTTT.

J is TRBJ1-4 and V is TRBV4-3; D uncertain. V was shortened by 4 bases and J by 0 bases, with 12 bases between the two germline ends. The CDR3 is 16 residues long. Germline loops: CDR1 LGHNA, CDR2 YSLEER. CDR3 residues: CASSRASGATNEKLFF. The DNA for the CDR3 is TGCGCCAGCAGCCGAGCCTCCGGAGCAACTAATGAAAAACTGTTTTTT.

This rearrangement joins TRBV7-2 to TRBJ2-5, with D perhaps matching TRBD1 (6 bases). Trimming stripped 0 bases from V and 1 base from J, with 9 bases between. The CDR3 contains 15 residues. In germline, CDR1 is SGHTA, CDR2 FQGNSA. The DNA for the CDR3 is TGTGCCAGCAGCTTAGCGTACAGGGCCCAAGAGACCCAGTACTTC. This gives the protein CASSLAYRAQETQYF.

Only one count was recorded for this clone. The V gene is TRBV12-5, the J gene TRBJ2-6; 12 bases map to TRBD1. Looked up from germline, CDR1 is LGHNT and CDR2 is FRNRAP. There are 24 residues in the CDR3. V lost 5 bases, J lost 0 bases, and 23 bases stayed unmatched. For the CDR3, the DNA is TGTGCTAGTGGTCCGGGTAATTGCGTCCCGGGACAGGGGGCGCCGGTCTCTGGGGCCAACGTCCTGACTTTC. This encodes CASGPGNCVPGQGAPVSGANVLTF.

The J gene is TRBJ2-1, the V gene TRBV11-2; D possibly corresponds to TRBD2 (6 bases). The germline CDR1 and CDR2 sequences are SGHAT and FQNNGV. The V gene lost 3 bases and the J gene lost 8 bases, with 17 bases spanning the gap. The CDR3 contains 15 residues. The CDR3 loop reads CASSFRGTAPDEQFF. The CDR3 coding sequence is TGTGCCAGCAGCTTTCGCGGGACCGCCCCGGATGAGCAGTTCTTC.

This chain connects TRBV13 to TRBJ2-7; D call uncertain. V was trimmed by 1 base and J by 9 bases, leaving 16 bases between them. The CDR3 runs to 14 residues. Germline loops: CDR1 PRHDT, CDR2 FYEKMQ (reference sequence). CDR3 residues: CASSLDLETPGQYF. The CDR3 DNA reads as TGTGCCAGCAGCTTAGATTTGGAAACCCCGGGGCAGTACTTC.

The chain uses TRBV10-3 and TRBJ2-2; D gene uncertain. Germline CDR1 and CDR2: ENHRY and SYGVKD. Trimming cost V 4 bases and J 7 bases, with 10 bases left between them. The CDR3 totals 13 residues. For the CDR3, the DNA is TGTGCCATCAGTGGTCAGGTGATCGGGGAGCTGTTTTTT. This gives the protein CAISGQVIGELFF.

V gene TRBV7-2 combines with J gene TRBJ2-5, with D possibly TRBD2 on 5 matching bases. Germline assignment: CDR1 SGHTA and CDR2 FQGNSA. The V end lost 2 bases, the J end lost 0 bases, and 7 bases lay between the germline ends. The CDR3 runs to 14 residues. The CDR3 is CASSLLDYQETQYF. The CDR3 region has the DNA TGTGCCAGCAGCTTACTGGACTACCAAGAGACCCAGTACTTC.